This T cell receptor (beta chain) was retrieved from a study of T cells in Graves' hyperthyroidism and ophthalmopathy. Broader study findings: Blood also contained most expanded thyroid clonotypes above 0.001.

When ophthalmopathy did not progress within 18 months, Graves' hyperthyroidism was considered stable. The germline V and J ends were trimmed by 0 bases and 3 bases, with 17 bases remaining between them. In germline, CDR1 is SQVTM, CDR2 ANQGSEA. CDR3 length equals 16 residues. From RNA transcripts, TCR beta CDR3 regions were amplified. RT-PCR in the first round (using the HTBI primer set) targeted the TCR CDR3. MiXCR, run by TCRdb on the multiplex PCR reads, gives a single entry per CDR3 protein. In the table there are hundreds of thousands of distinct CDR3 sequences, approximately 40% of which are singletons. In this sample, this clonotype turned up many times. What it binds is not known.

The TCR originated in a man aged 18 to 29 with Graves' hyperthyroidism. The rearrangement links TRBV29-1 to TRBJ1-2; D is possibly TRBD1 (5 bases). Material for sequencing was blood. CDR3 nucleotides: TGCAGCGTTGAAGATCTTGGGGACCGCGGTTACTATGGCTACACCTTC. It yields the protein CSVEDLGDRGYYGYTF.